The entry that follows covers one T cell receptor (beta chain) sequence. Using immunoSEQ multiplex PCR, the repertoire was profiled, and TCRdb retains in-frame clones only, with some absent. The table shows around 8,000 clones, with over 85% occurring only once. This CDR3 has 15 residues. CDR1 SGHRS and CDR2 YFSETQ come from the germline V gene. V gave up 5 bases and J gave up 0 bases, with 9 bases separating them. Recipient blood drawn about 28 days pretransplant and days 30, 100, 180 after. The data belong to a study of T cell clonotyping in hematopoietic cell transplantation. The sequences come from PBMCs, collected 180 days after allogeneic stem cell transplant. V and J are TRBV5-1 and TRBJ2-6; D is unresolved. This TCR was sampled from a female patient in her fifties or sixties who had an allogeneic stem cell transplant from an unrelated donor, so the T cells may come from the graft donor. Some clones in this sample may be carry-over from other donors' samples. The CDR3 DNA reads as TGCGCCAGCAGAACCCAAGACTCTGGGGCCAACGTCCTGACTTTC. Translation: CASRTQDSGANVLTF.